The TCR beta chain described here comes from a study of blood T cells in healthy people across ages. Study-wide results and limits: Diversity of TCR beta per million T cells declined in a roughly linear way with age. Aged donors had fewer naive CD4+ cells and lower diversity than long-lived donors.

In its sample, this clonotype was seen many times. Its target is not known. Then a second PCR, running about 7 to 11 cycles, was carried out with a sample-barcoded 5' primer and a J-beta primer mix. In TCRdb, the 5' RACE reads were re-called with MiXCR into one record per CDR3 protein. The sample lists over 300,000 distinct CDR3 sequences, about 52% occurring once. This CDR3 has 14 residues. With 6 bases clipped from V and 5 bases from J, the junction kept 6 bases outside the gene matches. Per germline, CDR1 MNHEY and CDR2 SMNVEV (reference sequence). Each donor had 9 to 10 milliliters of peripheral blood drawn. Isolation yielded PBMCs, at least 6.5 million per sample, in every case.

Sample: blood. The source is a man aged 55-75 years in good health. The chain carries TRBV27 and TRBJ2-3; 9 nucleotides line up with TRBD1. The CDR3 DNA is TGTGCCAGCAGCGAACAGGGGGCAAAAGATACGCAGTATTTT. It codes for CASSEQGAKDTQYF.